These T cell receptor beta chains were read from a single sample in a study of T-cell memory formation after mild COVID-19. Using its own MiXCR run on the 5' RACE reads, TCRdb lists one record per CDR3 protein. The sample contains 110,000 to 150,000 distinct CDR3 sequences, 11% to 15% of which appear only once. The sequenced sample consisted of PBMCs or a T cell subset sorted from them (not recorded which). The receptors were sampled from an adult woman who had mild COVID-19 (a few samples of this study predate the infection). Cell type and time point are not known. Each CDR3 is given with its conserved first and last residue. The D gene is left open where the match is weak. Clone size is not always given. Where it is, it says once, few, many or a class for expanded clones.

clone_size: -
j_call: TRBJ1-1
d_call: -
v_call: TRBV6-2/TRBV6-3
cdr3_aa: CASSYSIWVGLTEAFF
cdr3_nt: TGTGCCAGCAGTTACTCGATCTGGGTAGGCCTCACTGAAGCTTTCTTT

clone_size: -
j_call: TRBJ2-1
d_call: TRBD2
v_call: TRBV4-3
cdr3_aa: CASSQASGTSSVNEQFF
cdr3_nt: TGCGCCAGCAGCCAAGCCTCCGGGACTAGTAGTGTCAATGAGCAGTTCTTC

clone_size: -
j_call: TRBJ2-1
d_call: TRBD2
v_call: TRBV6-5
cdr3_aa: CASRPGGADYNEQFF
cdr3_nt: TGTGCCAGCAGACCGGGGGGGGCTGACTACAATGAGCAGTTCTTC

clone_size: -
j_call: TRBJ1-2
d_call: -
v_call: TRBV5-1
cdr3_aa: CASSFGRQYGYTF
cdr3_nt: TGCGCCAGCAGCTTCGGGCGACAGTATGGCTACACCTTC

clone_size: -
j_call: TRBJ2-6
d_call: TRBD1
v_call: TRBV2
cdr3_aa: CASQTGDLSGANVLTF
cdr3_nt: TGTGCCAGCCAGACAGGGGATCTCTCTGGGGCCAACGTCCTGACTTTC

clone_size: -
j_call: TRBJ2-1
d_call: -
v_call: TRBV3-1
cdr3_aa: CASSDTIGEQFF
cdr3_nt: TGTGCCAGCAGCGACACCATCGGTGAACAGTTCTTC

clone_size: few
j_call: TRBJ1-3
d_call: -
v_call: TRBV6-5
cdr3_aa: CASKLGADESGNTIYF
cdr3_nt: TGTGCCAGCAAGTTAGGGGCAGACGAGTCTGGAAACACCATATATTTT

clone_size: many
j_call: TRBJ2-1
d_call: TRBD1
v_call: TRBV5-1
cdr3_aa: CASSQGTGVNEQFF
cdr3_nt: TGCGCCAGCAGTCAGGGGACAGGGGTCAATGAGCAGTTCTTC

clone_size: -
j_call: TRBJ1-3
d_call: -
v_call: TRBV29-1
cdr3_aa: CSVDTGQDGNTIYF
cdr3_nt: TGCAGCGTTGATACAGGGCAGGATGGAAACACCATATATTTT

clone_size: -
j_call: TRBJ2-7
d_call: -
v_call: TRBV21-1
cdr3_aa: CASSNLAGESYEQYF
cdr3_nt: TGTGCCAGCAGCAATCTAGCGGGAGAATCCTACGAGCAGTACTTC

clone_size: -
j_call: TRBJ1-1
d_call: -
v_call: TRBV7-9
cdr3_aa: CASSPLFAEAFF
cdr3_nt: TGTGCCAGCAGCCCTCTATTTGCTGAAGCTTTCTTT

clone_size: -
j_call: TRBJ2-3
d_call: TRBD2
v_call: TRBV3-1
cdr3_aa: CASSPASGGDTQYF
cdr3_nt: TGTGCCAGCAGCCCAGCTAGCGGAGGAGATACGCAGTATTTT

clone_size: few
j_call: TRBJ2-3
d_call: TRBD2
v_call: TRBV5-1
cdr3_aa: CASSLITSGGGDTQYF
cdr3_nt: TGCGCCAGCAGCTTGATAACTAGCGGGGGTGGGGATACGCAGTATTTT

clone_size: few
j_call: TRBJ1-1
d_call: TRBD1
v_call: TRBV29-1
cdr3_aa: CSVVIDRAEAFF
cdr3_nt: TGCAGCGTCGTTATAGACAGGGCTGAAGCTTTCTTT

clone_size: many
j_call: TRBJ2-7
d_call: -
v_call: TRBV5-6
cdr3_aa: CASSPTGTEQYF
cdr3_nt: TGTGCCAGCAGCCCGACCGGGACAGAGCAGTACTTC

clone_size: few
j_call: TRBJ2-4
d_call: TRBD2
v_call: TRBV13
cdr3_aa: CASSPREENIQYF
cdr3_nt: TGTGCCAGCAGCCCTCGGGAGGAAAACATTCAGTACTTC

clone_size: many
j_call: TRBJ2-6
d_call: -
v_call: TRBV10-3
cdr3_aa: CAIREDFSGANVLTF
cdr3_nt: TGTGCCATCAGGGAGGACTTCTCTGGGGCCAACGTCCTGACTTTC

clone_size: -
j_call: TRBJ1-2
d_call: -
v_call: TRBV7-9
cdr3_aa: CASSLAGQGNYGYTF
cdr3_nt: TGTGCCAGCAGCTTAGCGGGCCAGGGGAACTATGGCTACACCTTC

clone_size: -
j_call: TRBJ1-5
d_call: -
v_call: TRBV12-3/TRBV12-4
cdr3_aa: CASSSVNQPQHF
cdr3_nt: TGTGCCAGCAGCTCAGTCAATCAGCCCCAGCATTTT

clone_size: -
j_call: TRBJ2-5
d_call: -
v_call: TRBV7-2
cdr3_aa: CASSPDHQETQYF
cdr3_nt: TGTGCCAGCAGCCCTGACCATCAAGAGACCCAGTACTTC

clone_size: few
j_call: TRBJ1-2
d_call: -
v_call: TRBV4-3
cdr3_aa: CASSQEVTHYGYTF
cdr3_nt: TGCGCCAGCAGCCAAGAGGTAACCCACTATGGCTACACCTTC

clone_size: -
j_call: TRBJ2-1
d_call: -
v_call: TRBV9
cdr3_aa: CASSVATRGSYNEQFF
cdr3_nt: TGTGCCAGCAGCGTAGCTACACGGGGCTCCTACAATGAGCAGTTCTTC

clone_size: once
j_call: TRBJ2-2
d_call: -
v_call: TRBV29-1
cdr3_aa: CSVEDSLQGNTGELFF
cdr3_nt: TGCAGCGTTGAAGATAGCCTACAGGGTAACACCGGGGAGCTGTTTTTT

clone_size: few
j_call: TRBJ1-5
d_call: -
v_call: TRBV27
cdr3_aa: CASSPSGARDQPQHF
cdr3_nt: TGTGCCAGCAGCCCGTCGGGGGCAAGAGATCAGCCCCAGCATTTT

clone_size: -
j_call: TRBJ2-2
d_call: -
v_call: TRBV20-1
cdr3_aa: CSARDRPADTGELFF
cdr3_nt: TGCAGTGCTAGAGATCGCCCAGCTGACACCGGGGAGCTGTTTTTT

clone_size: once
j_call: TRBJ2-7
d_call: TRBD2
v_call: TRBV13
cdr3_aa: CASSPRTSRNEQYF
cdr3_nt: TGTGCCAGCAGCCCCCGGACTAGCCGCAACGAGCAGTACTTC

clone_size: -
j_call: TRBJ2-7
d_call: -
v_call: TRBV15
cdr3_aa: CATSRGRGAYKGPRRHEQYF
cdr3_nt: TGTGCCACCAGCAGAGGACGTGGGGCATACAAAGGACCTCGGCGCCACGAGCAGTACTTC

clone_size: -
j_call: TRBJ1-1
d_call: -
v_call: TRBV5-1
cdr3_aa: CASSLGVRGKGTEAFF
cdr3_nt: TGCGCCAGCAGCTTGGGTGTAAGAGGAAAAGGGACTGAAGCTTTCTTT

clone_size: few
j_call: TRBJ2-2
d_call: -
v_call: TRBV7-6
cdr3_aa: CASSWPSRESAPVKPVITGELFF
cdr3_nt: TGTGCCAGCAGCTGGCCCTCTCGGGAGTCCGCCCCGGTGAAGCCTGTAATCACCGGGGAGCTGTTTTTT

clone_size: -
j_call: TRBJ1-1
d_call: -
v_call: TRBV27
cdr3_aa: CASSLNPGGGVNTEAFF
cdr3_nt: TGTGCCAGCAGTTTGAATCCCGGGGGCGGGGTGAACACTGAAGCTTTCTTT

clone_size: -
j_call: TRBJ2-6
d_call: -
v_call: TRBV7-9
cdr3_aa: CASSFGSLGANVLTF
cdr3_nt: TGTGCCAGCAGCTTTGGGTCCCTGGGGGCCAACGTCCTGACTTTC

clone_size: -
j_call: TRBJ2-1
d_call: TRBD1
v_call: TRBV5-1
cdr3_aa: CASKTGGNEQFF
cdr3_nt: TGCGCCAGCAAGACAGGGGGCAATGAGCAGTTCTTC

clone_size: few
j_call: TRBJ2-6
d_call: -
v_call: TRBV6-5
cdr3_aa: CASSLGSGGANVLTF
cdr3_nt: TGTGCCAGCAGTTTAGGATCTGGGGGGGCCAACGTCCTGACTTTC

clone_size: few
j_call: TRBJ2-5
d_call: -
v_call: TRBV12-3/TRBV12-4
cdr3_aa: CASKRVEQETQYF
cdr3_nt: TGTGCCAGCAAAAGGGTGGAACAAGAGACCCAGTACTTC

clone_size: -
j_call: TRBJ2-7
d_call: -
v_call: TRBV2
cdr3_aa: CASDPRGNPSYEQYF
cdr3_nt: TGTGCCAGCGACCCGAGGGGTAATCCCTCCTACGAGCAGTACTTC

clone_size: few
j_call: TRBJ1-1
d_call: -
v_call: TRBV27
cdr3_aa: CASSLGSTATEAFF
cdr3_nt: TGTGCCAGCAGTTTAGGTTCCACCGCCACTGAAGCTTTCTTT

clone_size: -
j_call: TRBJ2-1
d_call: -
v_call: TRBV7-6
cdr3_aa: CASSLAFGSGVEQFF
cdr3_nt: TGTGCCAGCAGCTTAGCCTTCGGATCCGGGGTTGAGCAGTTCTTC

clone_size: many
j_call: TRBJ2-1
d_call: -
v_call: TRBV29-1
cdr3_aa: CSVDAGLRWQFF
cdr3_nt: TGCAGCGTTGACGCCGGGTTGAGGTGGCAGTTCTTC

clone_size: many
j_call: TRBJ1-5
d_call: -
v_call: TRBV7-2
cdr3_aa: CASSQIGRSNQPQHF
cdr3_nt: TGTGCCAGCAGCCAAATCGGACGGAGCAATCAGCCCCAGCATTTT

clone_size: few
j_call: TRBJ2-2
d_call: -
v_call: TRBV7-9
cdr3_aa: CASTSSTLSNTGELFF
cdr3_nt: TGTGCCAGCACCTCGAGCACCTTATCGAACACCGGGGAGCTGTTTTTT

clone_size: few
j_call: TRBJ2-4
d_call: -
v_call: TRBV13
cdr3_aa: CASSLGAKNIQYF
cdr3_nt: TGTGCCAGCAGCTTGGGGGCCAAAAACATTCAGTACTTC

clone_size: many
j_call: TRBJ2-3
d_call: TRBD1
v_call: TRBV5-1
cdr3_aa: CASSGGTGSITDTQYF
cdr3_nt: TGCGCCAGCAGCGGCGGGACAGGCAGTATAACAGATACGCAGTATTTT

clone_size: -
j_call: TRBJ2-3
d_call: -
v_call: TRBV6-5
cdr3_aa: CASSYSAGDKYF
cdr3_nt: TGTGCCAGCAGTTACAGTGCAGGGGATAAGTATTTT

clone_size: -
j_call: TRBJ1-2
d_call: -
v_call: TRBV25-1
cdr3_aa: CASSEFGTGAFTF
cdr3_nt: -

clone_size: many
j_call: TRBJ2-1
d_call: -
v_call: TRBV7-3
cdr3_aa: CASSLLGPIPYNEQFF
cdr3_nt: TGTGCCAGCAGCCTCTTGGGGCCCATCCCCTACAATGAGCAGTTCTTC